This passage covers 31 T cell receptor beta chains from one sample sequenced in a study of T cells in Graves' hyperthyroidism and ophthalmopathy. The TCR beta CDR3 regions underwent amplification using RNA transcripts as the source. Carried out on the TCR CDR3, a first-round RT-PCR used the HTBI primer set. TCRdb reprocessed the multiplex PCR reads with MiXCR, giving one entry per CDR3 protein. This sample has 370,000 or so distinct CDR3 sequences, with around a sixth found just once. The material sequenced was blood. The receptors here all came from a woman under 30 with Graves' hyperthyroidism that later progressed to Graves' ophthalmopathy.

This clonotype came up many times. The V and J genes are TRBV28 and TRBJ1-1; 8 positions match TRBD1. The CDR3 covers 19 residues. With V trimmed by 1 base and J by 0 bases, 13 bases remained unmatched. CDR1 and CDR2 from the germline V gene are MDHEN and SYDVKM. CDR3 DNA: TGTGCCAGCAGTTTATCCCGGGACAGGTATGATTTGCTGAACACTGAAGCTTTCTTT. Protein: CASSLSRDRYDLLNTEAFF.

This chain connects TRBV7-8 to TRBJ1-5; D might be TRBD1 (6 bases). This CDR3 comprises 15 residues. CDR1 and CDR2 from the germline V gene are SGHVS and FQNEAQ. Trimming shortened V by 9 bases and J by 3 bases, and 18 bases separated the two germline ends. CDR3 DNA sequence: TGTGCCAGTAGAGGAAAACAGGGATTCAATCAGCCCCAGCATTTT. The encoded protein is CASRGKQGFNQPQHF.

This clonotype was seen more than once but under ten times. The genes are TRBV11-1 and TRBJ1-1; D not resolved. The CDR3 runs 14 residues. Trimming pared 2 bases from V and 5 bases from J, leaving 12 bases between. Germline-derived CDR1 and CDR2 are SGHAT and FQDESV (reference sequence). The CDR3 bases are TGTGCCAGCAGCTTATGGGGTGGAAGGACTGAAGCTTTCTTT. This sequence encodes CASSLWGGRTEAFF.

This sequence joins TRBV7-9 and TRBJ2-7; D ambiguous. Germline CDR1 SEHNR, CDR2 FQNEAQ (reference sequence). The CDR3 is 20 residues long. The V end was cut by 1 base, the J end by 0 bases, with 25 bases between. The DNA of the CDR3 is TGTGCCAGCAGCTTAGTAATAACCGTGGCCCGTGGCGACCCCTCCTACGAGCAGTACTTC. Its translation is CASSLVITVARGDPSYEQYF. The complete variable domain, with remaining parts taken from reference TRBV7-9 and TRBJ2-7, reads DTGVSQNPRHKITKRGQNVTFRCDPISEHNRLYWYRQTLGQGPEFLTYFQNEAQLEKSRLLSDRFSAERPKGSFSTLEIQRTEQGDSAMYLCASSLVITVARGDPSYEQYFGPGTRLTVT.

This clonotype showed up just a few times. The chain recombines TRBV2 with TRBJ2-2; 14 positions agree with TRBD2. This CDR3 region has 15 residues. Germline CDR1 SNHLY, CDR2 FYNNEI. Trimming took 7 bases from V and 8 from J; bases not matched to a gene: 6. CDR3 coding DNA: TGTGCCAGCACCGGGACTAGCGGGAGTAGAGGGGAGCTGTTTTTT. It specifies CASTGTSGSRGELFF.

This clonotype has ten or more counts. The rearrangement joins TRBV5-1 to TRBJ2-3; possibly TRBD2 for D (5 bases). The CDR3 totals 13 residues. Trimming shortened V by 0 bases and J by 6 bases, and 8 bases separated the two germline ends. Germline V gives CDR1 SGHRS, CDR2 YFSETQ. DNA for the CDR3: TGCGCCAGCAGCTTGGACCAGCGGGATACGCAGTATTTT. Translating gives CASSLDQRDTQYF.

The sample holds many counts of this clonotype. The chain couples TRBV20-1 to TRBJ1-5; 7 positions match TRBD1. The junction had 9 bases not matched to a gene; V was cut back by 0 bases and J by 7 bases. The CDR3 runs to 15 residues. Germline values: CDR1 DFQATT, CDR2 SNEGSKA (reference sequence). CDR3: CSARDYDRVGQPQHF. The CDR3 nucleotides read TGCAGTGCTAGAGACTATGACAGGGTCGGCCAGCCCCAGCATTTT.

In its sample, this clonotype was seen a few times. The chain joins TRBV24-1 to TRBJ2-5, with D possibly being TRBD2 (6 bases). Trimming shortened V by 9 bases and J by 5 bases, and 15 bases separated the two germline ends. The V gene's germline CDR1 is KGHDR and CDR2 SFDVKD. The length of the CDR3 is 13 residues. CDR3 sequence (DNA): TGTGCCACCGCCCGATCGGGGAGGGAGACCCAGTACTTC. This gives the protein CATARSGRETQYF.

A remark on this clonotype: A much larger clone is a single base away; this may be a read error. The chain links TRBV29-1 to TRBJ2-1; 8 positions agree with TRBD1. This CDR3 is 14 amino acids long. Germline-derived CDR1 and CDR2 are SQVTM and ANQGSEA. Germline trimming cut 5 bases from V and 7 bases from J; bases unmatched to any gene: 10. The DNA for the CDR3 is TGCAGCGTTAACTACAGGGGGTTAGCAAATGAGCAGTTCTTC. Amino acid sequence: CSVNYRGLANEQFF.

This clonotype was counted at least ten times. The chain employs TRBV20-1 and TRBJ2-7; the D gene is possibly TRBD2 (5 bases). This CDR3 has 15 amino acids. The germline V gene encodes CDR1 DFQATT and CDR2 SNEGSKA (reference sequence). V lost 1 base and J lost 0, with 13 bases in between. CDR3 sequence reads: CSARVVGESSYEQYF. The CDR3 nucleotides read TGCAGTGCTAGAGTAGTTGGGGAGAGCTCCTACGAGCAGTACTTC.

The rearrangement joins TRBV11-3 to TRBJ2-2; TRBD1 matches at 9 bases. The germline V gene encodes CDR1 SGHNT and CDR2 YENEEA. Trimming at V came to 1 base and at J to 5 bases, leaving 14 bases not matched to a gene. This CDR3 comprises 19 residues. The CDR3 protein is CASSLGSPITGGRTGELFF. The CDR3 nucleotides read TGTGCCAGCAGCTTAGGGTCACCAATAACAGGGGGCCGGACCGGGGAGCTGTTTTTT. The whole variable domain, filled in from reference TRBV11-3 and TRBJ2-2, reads EAGVVQSPRYKIIEKKQPVAFWCNPISGHNTLYWYLQNLGQGPELLIRYENEEAVDDSQLPKDRFSAERLKGVDSTLKIQPAELGDSAVYLCASSLGSPITGGRTGELFFGEGSRLTVL.

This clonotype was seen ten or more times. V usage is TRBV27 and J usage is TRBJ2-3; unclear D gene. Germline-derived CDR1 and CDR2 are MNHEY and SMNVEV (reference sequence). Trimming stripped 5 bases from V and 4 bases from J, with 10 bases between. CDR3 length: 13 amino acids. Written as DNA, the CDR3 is TGTGCCAGCAGTCTGACAAGGGCAGATACGCAGTATTTT. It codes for CASSLTRADTQYF.

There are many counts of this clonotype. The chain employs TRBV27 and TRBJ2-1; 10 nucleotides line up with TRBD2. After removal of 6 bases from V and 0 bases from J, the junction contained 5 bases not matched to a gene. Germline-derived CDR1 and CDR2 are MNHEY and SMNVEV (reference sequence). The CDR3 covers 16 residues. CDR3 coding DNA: TGTGCCAGCAGCCGGGGACTAGCGCCCTCCTACAATGAGCAGTTCTTC. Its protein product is CASSRGLAPSYNEQFF.

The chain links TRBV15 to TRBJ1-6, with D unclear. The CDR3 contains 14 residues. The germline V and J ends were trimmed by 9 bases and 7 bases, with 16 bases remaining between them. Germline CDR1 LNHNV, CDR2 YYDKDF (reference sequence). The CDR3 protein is CATSGPEWNSPLHF. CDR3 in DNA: TGTGCCACTTCTGGTCCCGAATGGAATTCACCCCTCCACTTT.

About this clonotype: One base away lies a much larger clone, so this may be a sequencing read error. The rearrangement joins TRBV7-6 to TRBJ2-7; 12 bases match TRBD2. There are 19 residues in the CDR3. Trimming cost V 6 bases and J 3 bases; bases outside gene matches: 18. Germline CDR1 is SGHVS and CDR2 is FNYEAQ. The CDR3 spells CASSLVRGLAGSSNYEQYF. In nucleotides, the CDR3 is TGTGCCAGCAGTCTGGTTCGGGGACTAGCGGGTTCATCGAACTACGAGCAGTACTTC.

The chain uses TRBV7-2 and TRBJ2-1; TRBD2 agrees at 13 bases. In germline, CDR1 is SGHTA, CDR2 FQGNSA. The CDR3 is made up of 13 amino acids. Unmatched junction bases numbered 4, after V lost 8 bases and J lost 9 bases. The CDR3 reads CASRTSGSPEQFF. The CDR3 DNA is TGTGCCAGCCGGACTAGCGGGAGTCCTGAGCAGTTCTTC.

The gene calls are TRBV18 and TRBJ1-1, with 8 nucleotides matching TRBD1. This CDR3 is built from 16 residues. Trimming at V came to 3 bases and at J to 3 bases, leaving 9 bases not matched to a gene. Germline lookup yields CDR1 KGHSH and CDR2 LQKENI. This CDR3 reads CASSPRRQGLDTEAFF. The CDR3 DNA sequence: TGTGCCAGCTCACCCCGTCGACAGGGGTTGGACACTGAAGCTTTCTTT.

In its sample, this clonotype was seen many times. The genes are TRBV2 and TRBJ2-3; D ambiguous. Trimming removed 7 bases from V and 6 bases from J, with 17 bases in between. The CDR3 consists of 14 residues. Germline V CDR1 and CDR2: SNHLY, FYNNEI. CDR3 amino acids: CASKVMEARDTQYF. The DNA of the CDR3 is TGTGCCAGCAAGGTTATGGAAGCACGCGATACGCAGTATTTT.

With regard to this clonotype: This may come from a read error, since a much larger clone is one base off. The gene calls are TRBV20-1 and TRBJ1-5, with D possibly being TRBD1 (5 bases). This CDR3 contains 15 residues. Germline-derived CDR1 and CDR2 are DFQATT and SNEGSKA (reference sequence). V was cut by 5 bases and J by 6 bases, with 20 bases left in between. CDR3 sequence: CSAPHEGTVSQPQHF. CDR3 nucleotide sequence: TGCAGTGCTCCCCATGAAGGGACGGTCAGTCAGCCCCAGCATTTT.

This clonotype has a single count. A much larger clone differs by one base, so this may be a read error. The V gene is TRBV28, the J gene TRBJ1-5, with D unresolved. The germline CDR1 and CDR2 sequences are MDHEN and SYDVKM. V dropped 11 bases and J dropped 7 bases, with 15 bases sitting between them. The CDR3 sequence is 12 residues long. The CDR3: CAGLGAHQPQHF. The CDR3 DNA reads TGTGCCGGCCTCGGAGCCCACCAGCCCCAGCATTTT.

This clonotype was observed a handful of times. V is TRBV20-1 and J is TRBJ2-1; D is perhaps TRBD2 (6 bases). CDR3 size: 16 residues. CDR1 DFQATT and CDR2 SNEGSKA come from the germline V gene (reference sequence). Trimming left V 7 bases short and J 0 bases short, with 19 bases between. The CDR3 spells CSGIVIAASSYNEQFF. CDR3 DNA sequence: TGCAGTGGAATAGTCATAGCGGCAAGCTCCTACAATGAGCAGTTCTTC.

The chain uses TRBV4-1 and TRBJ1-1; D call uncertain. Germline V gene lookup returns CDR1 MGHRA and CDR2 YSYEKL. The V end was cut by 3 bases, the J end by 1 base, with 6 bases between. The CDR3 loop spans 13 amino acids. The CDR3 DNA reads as TGCGCCAGCAGCCATGGGCGGAACACTGAAGCTTTCTTT. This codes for CASSHGRNTEAFF.

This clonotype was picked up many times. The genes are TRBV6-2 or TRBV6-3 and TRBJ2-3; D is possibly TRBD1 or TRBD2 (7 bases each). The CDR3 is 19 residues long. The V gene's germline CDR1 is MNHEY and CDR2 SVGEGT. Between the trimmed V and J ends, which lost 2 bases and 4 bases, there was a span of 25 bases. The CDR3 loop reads CASSYRQGWKRGSADTQYF. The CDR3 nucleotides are TGTGCCAGCAGTTACCGACAGGGCTGGAAGCGGGGTTCGGCAGATACGCAGTATTTT.

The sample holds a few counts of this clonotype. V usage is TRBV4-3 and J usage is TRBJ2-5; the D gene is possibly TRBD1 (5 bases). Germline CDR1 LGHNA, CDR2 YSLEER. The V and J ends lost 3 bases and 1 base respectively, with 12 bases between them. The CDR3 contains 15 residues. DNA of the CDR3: TGCGCCAGCAGCCATGGGGCAGGGCTCCAAGAGACCCAGTACTTC. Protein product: CASSHGAGLQETQYF.

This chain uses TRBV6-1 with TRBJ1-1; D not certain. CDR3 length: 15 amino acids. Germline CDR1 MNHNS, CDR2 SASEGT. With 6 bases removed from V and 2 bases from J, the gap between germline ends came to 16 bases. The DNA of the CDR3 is TGTGCCAGCAGGGGATCGTTCGGTTCTAACACTGAAGCTTTCTTT. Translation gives CASRGSFGSNTEAFF.

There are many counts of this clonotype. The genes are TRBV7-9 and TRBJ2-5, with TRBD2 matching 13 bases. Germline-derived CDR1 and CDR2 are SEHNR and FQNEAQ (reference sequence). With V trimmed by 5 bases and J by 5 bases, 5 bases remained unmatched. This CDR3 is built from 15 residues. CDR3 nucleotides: TGTGCCAGCAGCCCCAGGACTAGCGGGAGTGAGACCCAGTACTTC. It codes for CASSPRTSGSETQYF.

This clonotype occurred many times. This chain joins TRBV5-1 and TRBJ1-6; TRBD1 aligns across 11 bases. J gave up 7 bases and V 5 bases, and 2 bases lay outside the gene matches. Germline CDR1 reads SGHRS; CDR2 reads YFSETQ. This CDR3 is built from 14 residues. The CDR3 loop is CASRRDRGNSPLHF. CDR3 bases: TGCGCCAGCAGACGGGACAGGGGGAATTCACCCCTCCACTTT. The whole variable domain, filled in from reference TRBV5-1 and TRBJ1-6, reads KAGVTQTPRYLIKTRGQQVTLSCSPISGHRSVSWYQQTPGQGLQFLFEYFSETQRNKGNFPGRFSGRQFSNSRSEMNVSTLELGDSALYLCASRRDRGNSPLHFGNGTRLTVT.

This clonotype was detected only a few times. The CDR3 DNA is TGTGCCAGCACTAGCGCACCCCAAGAGACCCAGTACTTC. Its protein product is CASTSAPQETQYF. The rearrangement joins TRBV6-1 to TRBJ2-5, with TRBD2 as a possible D gene (6 bases). Germline loops: CDR1 MNHNS, CDR2 SASEGT. The ends were cut back, 7 bases at V and 1 base at J, with 10 bases in the middle. This CDR3 region has 13 residues.

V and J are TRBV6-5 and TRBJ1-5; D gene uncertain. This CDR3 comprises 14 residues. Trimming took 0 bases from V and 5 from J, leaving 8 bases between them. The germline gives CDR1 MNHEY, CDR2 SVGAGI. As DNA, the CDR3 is TGTGCCAGCAGTTACTCCCTCCTTGATCAGCCCCAGCATTTT. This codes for CASSYSLLDQPQHF.

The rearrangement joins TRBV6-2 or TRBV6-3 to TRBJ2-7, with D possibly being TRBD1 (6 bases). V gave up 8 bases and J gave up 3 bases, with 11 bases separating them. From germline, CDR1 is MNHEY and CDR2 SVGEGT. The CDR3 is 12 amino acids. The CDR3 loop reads CASGQGNYEQYF. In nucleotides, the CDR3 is TGTGCCAGCGGGCAGGGGAACTACGAGCAGTACTTC.

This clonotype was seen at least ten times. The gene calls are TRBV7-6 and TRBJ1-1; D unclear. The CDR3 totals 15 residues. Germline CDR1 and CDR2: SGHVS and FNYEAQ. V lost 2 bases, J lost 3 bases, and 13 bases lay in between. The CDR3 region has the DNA TGTGCCAGCAGCTTAAGGGTTCAGGACGACACTGAAGCTTTCTTT. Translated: CASSLRVQDDTEAFF.